A selection of T cell receptor beta chains follows, all from one sample in a study of blood T cell repertoires in COVID-19. Using immunoSEQ multiplex PCR, the repertoire was profiled, and TCRdb retains in-frame clones only, with some absent. The data hold 200,000 to 250,000 clones, with 88% observed a single time. The specimen was PBMCs or T cells enriched from blood (not recorded which). The receptors were sampled from a woman between 45 and 65 years old with acute COVID-19. Both conserved end residues are part of each CDR3. Fields, in order: D gene, clone size, V gene, J gene, CDR3 protein, CDR3 DNA. D genes are given only for firm matches. The size field is filled for only some rows; it gives once, few, many or a size class.

TRBD1,-,TRBV4-2,TRBJ1-2,CASSQGTGQTYGYTF,TGTGCCAGCAGCCAGGGGACAGGTCAAACTTATGGCTACACCTTC
TRBD1,-,TRBV28,TRBJ2-7,CASSYAGQGPAYEQYF,TGTGCCAGCAGCTACGCCGGACAGGGGCCCGCCTACGAGCAGTACTTC
-,-,TRBV6-6,TRBJ1-2,CASSYHRDIGGYTF,TGTGCCAGCAGTTACCACCGGGACATCGGTGGCTACACCTTC
-,-,TRBV18,TRBJ1-5,CASPLGANQPQHF,TGTGCCAGCCCATTGGGGGCTAATCAGCCCCAGCATTTT
-,few,TRBV28,TRBJ1-5,CASSILQEKHF,TGTGCCAGCAGTATCTTACAGGAAAAGCATTTT
-,-,TRBV19,TRBJ1-1,CASNDRIVGTEAFF,TGTGCCAGTAACGACAGGATAGTAGGGACTGAAGCTTTCTTT
-,-,TRBV4-2,TRBJ2-1,CASSQERLALNEQFF,TGTGCCAGCAGCCAAGAGAGGCTAGCGCTCAATGAGCAGTTCTTC
-,-,TRBV3-1/TRBV3-2,TRBJ1-1,CASSQDSDSGFAEAFF,TGTGCCAGCAGCCAAGATTCGGACAGCGGATTCGCTGAAGCTTTCTTT
TRBD1,-,TRBV6-6,TRBJ1-5,CASSLQGIQPQHF,TGTGCCAGCAGTTTACAGGGGATTCAGCCCCAGCATTTT
TRBD2,once,TRBV30,TRBJ2-5,CAWQPGLAGGETQYF,TGTGCCTGGCAACCGGGACTAGCGGGAGGGGAGACCCAGTACTTC
TRBD1,-,TRBV27,TRBJ2-2,CASSLSDRGNTGELFF,TGTGCCAGCAGTTTATCAGACAGGGGGAACACCGGGGAGCTGTTTTTT
TRBD1,-,TRBV28,TRBJ2-7,CASSPAGTGVYEQYF,TGTGCCAGCAGTCCAGCCGGGACAGGGGTATACGAGCAGTACTTC
TRBD2,-,TRBV14,TRBJ2-3,CASSLRTSGRADTQYF,TGTGCCAGCAGCCTCCGGACTAGCGGGAGGGCCGATACGCAGTATTTT
-,-,TRBV27,TRBJ2-5,CASSKQGAQYF,TGTGCCAGCTCCAAACAAGGGGCCCAGTACTTC
-,-,TRBV7-2,TRBJ1-2,CASSLGHRGGYGYTF,TGTGCCAGCAGCCTGGGACACCGGGGTGGCTATGGCTACACCTTC
-,-,TRBV28,TRBJ1-4,CASSLSASTNEKLFF,TGTGCCAGCAGTCTCTCAGCGTCAACTAATGAAAAACTGTTTTTT
TRBD2,-,TRBV3-1/TRBV3-2,TRBJ2-7,CASSRRLAGPAQEQYF,TGTGCCAGCAGCCGCCGACTAGCGGGGCCAGCCCAGGAGCAGTACTTC
TRBD1,-,TRBV7-9,TRBJ1-4,CASSSRQGRTNEKLFF,TGTGCCAGCAGTTCTAGACAGGGAAGAACTAATGAAAAACTGTTTTTT
TRBD1,-,TRBV5-1,TRBJ1-2,CASSGGQGEGYGYTF,TGCGCCAGCAGCGGGGGACAGGGCGAAGGCTATGGCTACACCTTC
-,-,TRBV7-2,TRBJ2-7,CASSLGGGLREQYF,TGTGCCAGCAGCTTAGGGGGGGGGCTGCGCGAGCAGTACTTC